What follows describes a single TCR beta chain. The V and J ends lost 1 base and 9 bases respectively, with 10 bases between them. Germline V lookup: CDR1 SGHTS, CDR2 YDEGEE. The length of the CDR3 is 12 residues. These data originate in a study of T cell changes during pregnancy in multiple sclerosis. The method was immunoSEQ multiplex PCR; TCRdb's version includes in-frame clones alone and lacks a portion of them. The table shows 75,000 to 100,000 clones, with 91% occurring only once. The chain recombines TRBV5-8 with TRBJ1-1; D unclear. This sequence was found in a female donor in good health, enrolled as a control in a pregnancy study. The source material was peripheral blood, sampled after pregnancy. CDR3 loop: CASSLSGRQAFF. The CDR3 DNA follows: TGTGCCAGCAGCTTGAGCGGGAGACAAGCTTTCTTT.